This T cell receptor (beta chain) is from a study of T cells in Graves' hyperthyroidism and ophthalmopathy. Amplification of TCR beta CDR3 regions was performed using RNA transcripts as template. RT-PCR in the first round (using the HTBI primer set) targeted the TCR CDR3. TCRdb called the multiplex PCR reads again in MiXCR, with one record for every CDR3 protein. The sample lists 300,000 or so distinct CDR3 sequences, over 15% occurring once. Regarding this clonotype: A read error may be the cause here, since a much bigger clone is one base away. This is likely a read error, given that the CDR3 carries no conserved phenylalanine or tryptophan at its end.

Between the trimmed V and J ends, which lost 1 base and 0 bases, there was a span of 6 bases. The CDR3 runs to 14 residues. Germline CDR1 SGHTA, CDR2 FQGNSA. This clonotype was sampled from a woman between 50 and 59 years old with Graves' hyperthyroidism. Sequencing was performed on blood. V gene TRBV7-2 combines with J gene TRBJ2-5, with D unclear. The CDR3 loop is CASSLVPYQETQYS. The CDR3 DNA follows: TGTGCCAGCAGCTTAGTCCCTTACCAAGAGACCCAGTACTCC.